One and the same sample provided the 14 T cell receptor beta chains below, sequenced in a study of long-term antiretroviral therapy in people with HIV. It was version v3.0 of the immunoSEQ assay that was run at survey level. Repertoires were generated with immunoSEQ multiplex PCR, while TCRdb's copy carries only in-frame clones and drops some. The sample has 20,000 to 25,000 clones; just under 85% are singletons. The source was unsorted PBMCs, collected 0.5 years after starting antiretroviral therapy. The receptors were gathered from a man aged 18-30 years with HIV.

The chain combines TRBV7-9 with TRBJ2-3; 10 bases match TRBD1. Looked up from germline, CDR1 is SEHNR and CDR2 is FQNEAQ (reference sequence). Germline trimming cut 5 bases from V and 0 bases from J; bases unmatched to any gene: 8. The CDR3 is made up of 17 amino acids. The CDR3 reads CASSPGQGTTSTDTQYF. CDR3 nucleotide sequence: TGTGCCAGCAGCCCGGGACAGGGGACCACTAGCACAGATACGCAGTATTTT. Full variable domain (outside the CDR3, taken from reference TRBV7-9 and TRBJ2-3): DTGVSQNPRHKITKRGQNVTFRCDPISEHNRLYWYRQTLGQGPEFLTYFQNEAQLEKSRLLSDRFSAERPKGSFSTLEIQRTEQGDSAMYLCASSPGQGTTSTDTQYFGPGTRLTVL.

Only one count was recorded for this clone. The chain couples TRBV5-5 to TRBJ2-7; D remains unclear. Germline CDR1 SGHKS, CDR2 YYEKEE (reference sequence). The V end was cut by 1 base, the J end by 2 bases, with 4 bases between. This CDR3 is 12 amino acids long. The CDR3 DNA reads as TGTGCCAGCAGCTTGTTTCCCTACGAGCAGTACTTC. Residues: CASSLFPYEQYF.

This chain links TRBV2 with TRBJ2-1; perhaps TRBD2 as D (5 bases). Trimming removed 4 bases from V and 4 bases from J, with 17 bases in between. Germline assignment: CDR1 SNHLY and CDR2 FYNNEI. The CDR3 extends over 16 amino acids. CDR3 DNA sequence: TGTGCCAGCAGTGCTCGGAGGCCTACTAAATACAATGAGCAGTTCTTC. The encoded protein is CASSARRPTKYNEQFF.

The gene calls are TRBV7-6 and TRBJ2-2; D ambiguous. Germline-derived CDR1 and CDR2 are SGHVS and FNYEAQ. V gave up 5 bases and J gave up 4 bases, with 17 bases separating them. The CDR3 length is 16 residues. Here the CDR3 DNA reads TGTGCCAGCAGCCCCGACGCTGGGGTCGGCACCGGGGAGCTGTTTTTT. Protein product: CASSPDAGVGTGELFF.

The gene calls are TRBV5-6 and TRBJ2-3; 11 bases fit TRBD1. The CDR3 covers 17 residues. Per germline, CDR1 SGHDT and CDR2 YYEEEE. V lost 3 bases, J lost 5 bases, and 11 bases stayed unmatched. CDR3 in amino acids: CASSYGTGGVLGDTQYF. The CDR3 DNA reads as TGTGCCAGCAGCTATGGGACAGGGGGGGTACTTGGAGATACGCAGTATTTT.

The gene calls are TRBV28 and TRBJ2-2; 13 nucleotides align to TRBD2. The length of the CDR3 is 18 residues. Germline CDR1 and CDR2: MDHEN and SYDVKM. With V trimmed by 8 bases and J by 3 bases, 12 bases remained unmatched. The CDR3, as DNA: TGTGCCAGCGGACTAGCGGGGGCCCCTGTGAGTTACACCGGGGAGCTGTTTTTT. Residues: CASGLAGAPVSYTGELFF.

This clone was found a few times. This likely comes from a read error, as the CDR3 has no conserved phenylalanine or tryptophan at its end. Because the CDR3's place on the DNA is in doubt, the DNA is left out and the CDR3 is given as listed by TCRdb. The chain employs TRBV30 and TRBJ1-2. The CDR3 sequence runs 11 residues, both termini included. Germline V gene lookup returns CDR1 GTSNPN and CDR2 SVGIG (reference sequence). The CDR3 sequence is CAWSVQRRIAV.

The V call is TRBV5-1, the J call TRBJ2-5; 7 positions match TRBD1. This CDR3 contains 15 residues. In germline, CDR1 is SGHRS, CDR2 YFSETQ. V dropped 3 bases and J dropped 3; count of bases not matched to a gene: 8. The CDR3 bases are TGCGCCAGCAGCTCCCCCCAACAGGGGAAAGAGACCCAGTACTTC. Translating gives CASSSPQQGKETQYF.

V is TRBV14 and J is TRBJ2-1; D gene unclear. The V end lost 7 bases, the J end lost 4 bases, and 17 bases lay between the germline ends. The CDR3 runs 15 residues. Germline-derived CDR1 and CDR2 are SGHDN and FVKESK. As DNA, the CDR3 is TGTGCCAGCACCTTGTCTAGTACCCCTTACAATGAGCAGTTCTTC. Translated: CASTLSSTPYNEQFF.

This chain connects TRBV5-1 to TRBJ1-1, with 10 bases matching TRBD1. Trimming at V came to 4 bases and at J to 5 bases, leaving 11 bases not matched to a gene. Germline lookup yields CDR1 SGHRS and CDR2 YFSETQ. The CDR3 consists of 16 residues. Here the CDR3 reads CASSGRQGALWTEAFF. Here the CDR3 DNA reads TGCGCCAGCAGCGGCCGACAGGGGGCGTTGTGGACTGAAGCTTTCTTT.

The chain links TRBV14 to TRBJ2-7; 11 bases line up with TRBD1. Looked up from germline, CDR1 is SGHDN and CDR2 is FVKESK. The ends lost 3 bases at V and 9 bases at J; junction bases unmatched: 4. The CDR3 spans 13 residues. As DNA, the CDR3 is TGTGCCAGCAGCCAGGACAGGGGGCTGTGGCAGTACTTC. Translating gives CASSQDRGLWQYF.

The chain couples TRBV5-1 to TRBJ1-6; a possible D gene is TRBD1 (6 bases). V lost 0 bases and J lost 10, with 14 bases in between. Germline V gene data show CDR1 as SGHRS and CDR2 as YFSETQ. The CDR3 is 15 residues long. Here the CDR3 DNA reads TGCGCCAGCAGCTTGGATCGGGCTAGGGGGTCACCCCTCCACTTT. Translation: CASSLDRARGSPLHF.

The gene calls are TRBV4-1 and TRBJ2-5; TRBD2 matches 8 bases. Germline loops: CDR1 MGHRA, CDR2 YSYEKL. Unmatched junction bases numbered 3, after V lost 4 bases and J lost 5 bases. This CDR3 is built from 13 residues. The CDR3 is CASSPGGVETQYF. The CDR3 DNA follows: TGCGCCAGCAGCCCGGGGGGGGTGGAGACCCAGTACTTC.

The chain is built from TRBV4-3 and TRBJ1-5, with D uncertain. V was clipped by 0 bases and J by 1 base, with 13 bases between them. Germline loops: CDR1 LGHNA, CDR2 YSLEER. CDR3 length: 17 amino acids. The CDR3 bases are TGCGCCAGCAGCCAAGATGCCTCCGGCCGCAGCAATCAGCCCCAGCATTTT. Amino acid sequence: CASSQDASGRSNQPQHF.